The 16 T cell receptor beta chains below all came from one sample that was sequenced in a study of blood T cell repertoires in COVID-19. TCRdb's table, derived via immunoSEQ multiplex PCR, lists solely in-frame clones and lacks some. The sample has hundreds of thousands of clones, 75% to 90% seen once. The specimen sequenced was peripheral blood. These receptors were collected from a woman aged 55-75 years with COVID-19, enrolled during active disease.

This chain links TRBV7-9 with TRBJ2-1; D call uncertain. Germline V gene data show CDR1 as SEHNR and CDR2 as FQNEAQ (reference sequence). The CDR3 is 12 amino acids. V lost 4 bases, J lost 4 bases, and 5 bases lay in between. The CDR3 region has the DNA TGTGCCAGCAGCTCCCAATACAATGAGCAGTTCTTC. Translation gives CASSSQYNEQFF.

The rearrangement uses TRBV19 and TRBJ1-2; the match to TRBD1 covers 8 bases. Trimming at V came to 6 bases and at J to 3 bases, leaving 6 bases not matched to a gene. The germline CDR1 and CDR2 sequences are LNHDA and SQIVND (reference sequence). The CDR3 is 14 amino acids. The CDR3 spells CASRVPGGHYGYTF. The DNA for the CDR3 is TGTGCCAGTAGGGTTCCAGGGGGCCACTATGGCTACACCTTC. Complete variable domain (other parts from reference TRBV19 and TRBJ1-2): DGGITQSPKYLFRKEGQNVTLSCEQNLNHDAMYWYRQDPGQGLRLIYYSQIVNDFQKGDIAEGYSVSREKKESFPLTVTSAQKNPTAFYLCASRVPGGHYGYTFGSGTRLTVV.

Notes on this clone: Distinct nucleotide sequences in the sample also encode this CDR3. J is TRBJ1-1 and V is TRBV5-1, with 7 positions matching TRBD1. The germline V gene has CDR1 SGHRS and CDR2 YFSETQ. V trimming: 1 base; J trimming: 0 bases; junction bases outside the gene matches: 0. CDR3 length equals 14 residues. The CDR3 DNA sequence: TGCGCCAGCAGCTTGCAGGGGGTGAACACTGAAGCTTTCTTT. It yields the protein CASSLQGVNTEAFF.

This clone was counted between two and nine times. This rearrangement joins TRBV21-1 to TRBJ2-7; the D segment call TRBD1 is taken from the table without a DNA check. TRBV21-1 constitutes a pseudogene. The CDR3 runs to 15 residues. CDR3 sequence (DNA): TGTGCCAGCAGGACCTATATAGGGGGCTCCTACGAGCAGTACTTC. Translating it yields CASRTYIGGSYEQYF.

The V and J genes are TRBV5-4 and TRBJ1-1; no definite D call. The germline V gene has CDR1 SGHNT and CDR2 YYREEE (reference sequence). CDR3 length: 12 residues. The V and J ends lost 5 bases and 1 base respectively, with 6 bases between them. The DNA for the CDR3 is TGTGCCAGCAGGATCGGGAACACTGAAGCTTTCTTT. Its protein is CASRIGNTEAFF.

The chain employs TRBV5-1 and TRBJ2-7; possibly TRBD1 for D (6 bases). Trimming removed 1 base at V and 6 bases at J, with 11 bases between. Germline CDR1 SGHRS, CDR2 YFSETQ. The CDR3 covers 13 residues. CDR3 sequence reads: CASSLLGAGEQYF. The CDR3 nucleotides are TGCGCCAGCAGCTTGTTGGGGGCTGGCGAGCAGTACTTC.

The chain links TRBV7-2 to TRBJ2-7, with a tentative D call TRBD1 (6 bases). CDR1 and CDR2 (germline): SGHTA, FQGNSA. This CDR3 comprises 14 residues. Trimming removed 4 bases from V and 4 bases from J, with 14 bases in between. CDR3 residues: CASSSPLDSYEQYF. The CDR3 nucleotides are TGTGCCAGCAGCTCGCCTTTGGACAGTTACGAGCAGTACTTC.

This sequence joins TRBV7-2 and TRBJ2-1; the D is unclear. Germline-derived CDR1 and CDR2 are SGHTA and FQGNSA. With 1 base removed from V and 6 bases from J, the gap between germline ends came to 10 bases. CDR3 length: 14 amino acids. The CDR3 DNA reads TGTGCCAGCAGCTTAGGTGGCGAGCGCAATGAGCAGTTCTTC. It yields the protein CASSLGGERNEQFF.

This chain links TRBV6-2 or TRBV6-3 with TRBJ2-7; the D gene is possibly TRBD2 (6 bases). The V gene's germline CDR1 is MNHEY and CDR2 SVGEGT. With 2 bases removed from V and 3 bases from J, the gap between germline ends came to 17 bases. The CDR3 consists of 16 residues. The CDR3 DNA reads TGTGCCAGCAGTTACCGGGGGACTTCCCCGAACTACGAGCAGTACTTC. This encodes CASSYRGTSPNYEQYF.

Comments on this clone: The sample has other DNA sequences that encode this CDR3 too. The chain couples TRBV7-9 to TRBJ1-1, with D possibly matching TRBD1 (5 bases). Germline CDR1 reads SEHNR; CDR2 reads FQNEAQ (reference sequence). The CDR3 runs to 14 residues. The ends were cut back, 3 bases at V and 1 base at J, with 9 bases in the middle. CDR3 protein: CASSLGQGNTEAFF. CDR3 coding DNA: TGTGCCAGCAGCTTGGGGCAGGGGAACACTGAAGCTTTCTTT.

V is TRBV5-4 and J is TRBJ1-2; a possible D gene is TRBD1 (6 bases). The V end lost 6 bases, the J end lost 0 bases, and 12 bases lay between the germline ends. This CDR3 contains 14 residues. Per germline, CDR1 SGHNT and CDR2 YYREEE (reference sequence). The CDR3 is CASNQGIANYGYTF. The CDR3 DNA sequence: TGTGCCAGCAACCAGGGGATTGCTAACTATGGCTACACCTTC.

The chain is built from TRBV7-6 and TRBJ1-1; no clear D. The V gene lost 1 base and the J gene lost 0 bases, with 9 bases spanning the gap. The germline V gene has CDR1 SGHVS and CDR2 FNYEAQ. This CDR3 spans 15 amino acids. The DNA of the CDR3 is TGTGCCAGCAGCTTAGGTCCCAGAATGAACACTGAAGCTTTCTTT. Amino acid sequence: CASSLGPRMNTEAFF.

CDR3 DNA: TGTGCCAGCAGTTTAGGACAGGGGGGCTTCTTC. Translating gives CASSLGQGGFF. J is TRBJ2-1 and V is TRBV12-3 or TRBV12-4, with 9 bases that match TRBD1. The CDR3 length is 11 residues. V shed 1 base and J 16 bases; nucleotides not matched to a gene: 2.

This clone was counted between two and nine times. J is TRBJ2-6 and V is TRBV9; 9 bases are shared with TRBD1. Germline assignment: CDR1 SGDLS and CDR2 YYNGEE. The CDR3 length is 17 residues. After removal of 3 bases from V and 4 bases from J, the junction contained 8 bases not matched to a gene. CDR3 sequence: CASSGTGERSGANVLTF. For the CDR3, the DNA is TGTGCCAGCAGCGGGACAGGGGAGAGATCCGGGGCCAACGTCCTGACTTTC.

The CDR3: CASRAGETQYF. CDR3 bases: TGTGCCAGCAGGGCGGGGGAGACCCAGTACTTC. This rearrangement joins TRBV27 to TRBJ2-5, with D maybe TRBD2 (6 bases). Trimming removed 6 bases from V and 5 bases from J, with 7 bases in between. The CDR3 loop spans 11 amino acids. CDR1 is MNHEY and CDR2 is SMNVEV in the germline V gene (reference sequence).

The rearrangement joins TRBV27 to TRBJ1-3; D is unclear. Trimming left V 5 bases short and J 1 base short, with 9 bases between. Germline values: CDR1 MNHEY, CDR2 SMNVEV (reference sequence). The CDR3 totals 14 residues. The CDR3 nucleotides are TGTGCCAGCAGTAAAGGAGTTTCTGGAAACACCATATATTTT. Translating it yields CASSKGVSGNTIYF.